The 11 T cell receptor beta chains presented below share a single source sample, sequenced in a study of shared clonotypes between healthy human individuals. The protocol was immunoSEQ multiplex PCR, while the TCRdb copy is restricted to in-frame clones and leaves out a portion. The table records approximately 2.4 million clones, approximately 96% of them present only once. Sequences were obtained from naive CD4+ T cells sorted from blood. Regarding subset: CD45RA+ positively selected. Receptor source: a man in his late teens or twenties in good health.

This chain links TRBV18 with TRBJ2-2, with a tentative D call TRBD1 (6 bases). CDR1 is KGHSH and CDR2 is LQKENI in the germline V gene. Trimming took 3 bases from V and 5 from J, leaving 16 bases between them. The CDR3 sequence is 16 residues long. As DNA, the CDR3 is TGTGCCAGCTCACCCAATACTTACAGGGATACCGGGGAGCTGTTTTTT. This gives the protein CASSPNTYRDTGELFF.

The rearrangement joins TRBV18 to TRBJ2-7; weak D call: TRBD2 (6 bases). The germline V gene encodes CDR1 KGHSH and CDR2 LQKENI. V gave up 2 bases and J gave up 3 bases, with 11 bases separating them. This CDR3 has 14 amino acids. The CDR3, as DNA: TGTGCCAGCTCACCAGGGGGGACGGTCTACGAGCAGTACTTC. Its translation is CASSPGGTVYEQYF.

This rearrangement joins TRBV6-4 to TRBJ1-2; the D is unclear. CDR1 and CDR2 (germline): MRHNA, SNTAGT. V lost 4 bases to trimming and J lost 6 bases, with 9 bases between them. The CDR3 has 12 amino acids. This CDR3 reads CASSVSLNGYTF. CDR3 DNA sequence: TGTGCCAGCAGTGTGAGTTTGAATGGCTACACCTTC.

Details on this clone: Different DNA sequences within this sample yield the same CDR3. The chain carries TRBV5-1 and TRBJ1-2, with D possibly matching TRBD1 (5 bases). Germline V gives CDR1 SGHRS, CDR2 YFSETQ. The CDR3 covers 13 residues. V was shortened by 0 bases and J by 4 bases, with 7 bases between the two germline ends. CDR3 bases: TGCGCCAGCAGCTTGGGACAGAGCTATGGCTACACCTTC. Its protein product is CASSLGQSYGYTF. The whole variable domain, remainder taken from reference TRBV5-1 and TRBJ1-2, is KAGVTQTPRYLIKTRGQQVTLSCSPISGHRSVSWYQQTPGQGLQFLFEYFSETQRNKGNFPGRFSGRQFSNSRSEMNVSTLELGDSALYLCASSLGQSYGYTFGSGTRLTVV.

This clone has just one count. The chain combines TRBV7-9 with TRBJ1-2; 8 nucleotides line up with TRBD1. Germline CDR1 reads SEHNR; CDR2 reads FQNEAQ (reference sequence). J gave up 8 bases and V 1 base, and 15 bases lay outside the gene matches. This CDR3 is 17 amino acids long. Written as DNA, the CDR3 is TGTGCCAGCAGCTTAGATACGGACAGGGCCCGCTTGGGGGGCTACACCTTC. This sequence encodes CASSLDTDRARLGGYTF.

The chain joins TRBV7-9 to TRBJ2-2, with TRBD1 as a possible D gene (5 bases). The CDR3 has 12 residues. Deletions cut 0 bases from V and 12 bases from J, with 8 bases between. Germline V gene sequence: CDR1 SEHNR, CDR2 FQNEAQ (reference sequence). The CDR3 protein is CASSLAPGQLFF. The CDR3 region has the DNA TGTGCCAGCAGCTTAGCCCCAGGGCAGCTGTTTTTT.

The count of this clone is one. The chain employs TRBV25-1 and TRBJ1-3; D unresolved. Trimming pared 2 bases from V and 0 bases from J, leaving 8 bases between. Germline-derived CDR1 and CDR2 are MGHDK and SYGVNS. The CDR3 loop spans 15 amino acids. In DNA form, the CDR3 reads TGTGCCAGCAGTGAAGGTCGGTCCTCTGGAAACACCATATATTTT. This sequence encodes CASSEGRSSGNTIYF.

The chain uses TRBV6-5 and TRBJ1-2; TRBD1 matches at 8 bases. The CDR3 is 14 amino acids. Trimming cost V 2 bases and J 7 bases; bases outside gene matches: 6. Germline V gives CDR1 MNHEY, CDR2 SVGAGI. This chain's CDR3 is CASSYQGALSGYTF. The CDR3 coding sequence is TGTGCCAGCAGTTACCAGGGGGCGCTGAGTGGCTACACCTTC.

This clone has only one observation. The CDR3 nucleotides are TGTGCCAGCAGCTTAGCATTAGCGGGAAGTACCGGGGAGCTGTTTTTT. Translated, it gives CASSLALAGSTGELFF. The chain uses TRBV7-9 and TRBJ2-2; 8 positions match TRBD2. J was trimmed by 5 bases and V by 0 bases; bases with no gene match: 5. The CDR3 runs to 16 residues. CDR1 and CDR2 from the germline V gene are SEHNR and FQNEAQ (reference sequence).

Here the CDR3 DNA reads TGTGCCAGCTCACTACTCCGGGCTGAGCAGTTCTTC. Protein: CASSLLRAEQFF. The chain uses TRBV18 and TRBJ2-1, with D hard to call. The CDR3 runs to 12 residues. Trimming removed 4 bases from V and 9 bases from J, with 10 bases in between. From germline, CDR1 is KGHSH and CDR2 LQKENI.

The chain links TRBV6-5 to TRBJ2-2, with D unresolved. Germline lookup yields CDR1 MNHEY and CDR2 SVGAGI. This CDR3 has 10 amino acids. V lost 6 bases, J lost 7 bases, and 3 bases lay in between. CDR3 sequence (DNA): TGTGCCAGCAGCCGCGGGGAGCTGTTTTTT. Protein product: CASSRGELFF.